Listed below are T cell receptor beta chains from one sample, sequenced in a study of T cell repertoires in cytomegalovirus infection. One entry per CDR3 protein results from TCRdb running MiXCR on the reads. The data hold a few hundred thousand distinct CDR3 sequences, with roughly 22% observed a single time. Material for sequencing was CD8+ T cells from PBMCs. Source of these receptors: a human donor in good health (CMV status not recorded). Some clones in this sample may be carry-over from other donors' samples. Each CDR3 is given without its conserved first and last residue. The order of the fields is V gene, J gene, CDR3 protein.

>TRBV11-1|TRBJ2-1
ASSLSPGLAVKNNEQF
>TRBV2|TRBJ2-2
ASSEGDGELF
>TRBV5-1|TRBJ2-6
ASHADSGANVLT
>TRBV15|TRBJ1-2
ATTGTLEGGYT
>TRBV27|TRBJ2-7
ASSSLGPSYEQY
>TRBV6-6|TRBJ2-7
ASSYRLPQGEQY
>TRBV12-3/TRBV12-4|TRBJ2-1
ASSPNVDEQF
>TRBV7-3|TRBJ1-2
ASSPTGQGNSYT
>TRBV28|TRBJ1-3
ASSLYRQTRGNTIY
>TRBV12-3/TRBV12-4|TRBJ1-2
ASSSGSYGYT
>TRBV12-3/TRBV12-4|TRBJ1-5
ASSDLSTGSNQPQH
>TRBV19|TRBJ2-1
ASLSQGGEQF
>TRBV28|TRBJ1-1
ASSPRLGGTEAF
>TRBV5-5|TRBJ2-7
ASSSVPGQGSYEQY
>TRBV20-1|TRBJ1-2
SAPGGGERNYGYT
>TRBV9|TRBJ1-5
ASSPHPGAGQPQH
>TRBV11-2|TRBJ1-2
ASSPGPYQGGYT
>TRBV7-9|TRBJ2-1
ASKQGHINEQF
>TRBV6-2/TRBV6-3|TRBJ2-1
ASSYFGTRGDEQF
>TRBV29-1|TRBJ1-1
SVRGAGVSEAF
>TRBV20-1|TRBJ2-2
SAPPGGTTGELF